The 29 T cell receptor beta chains listed next were all sequenced from one sample in a study of CXCR3-negative and CXCR3-positive naive CD8 T cells. UMI-labeled 5' RACE TRB cDNA libraries were prepared from the cells. For each CDR3 protein, TCRdb gives one entry from its re-call of the 5' RACE reads, without DNA. The sample shows just under 90,000 distinct CDR3 sequences, and around 0.82% sits with its ten largest clones. Their antigen targets remain unknown. Points from the study as a whole: Comparison of naive cells showed more hydrophobic TRB CDR3s in CXCR3-positive than in CXCR3-negative naive cells.

The sample was naive CXCR3+ CD8+ T cells from blood. Described subset: CD45RO-CCR7+CD27+CD95- naive CD8+ T cells expressing CXCR3 (TNR3+). These receptors all come from a human donor in good health. Some clones in this sample may be carry-over from other donors' samples.

This chain uses TRBV10-3 with TRBJ2-7. Germline V gives CDR1 ENHRY, CDR2 SYGVKD. CDR3 length equals 14 residues. The CDR3 region is CAISDDGGSYEQYF.

The chain has TRBV29-1 and TRBJ2-7; TCRdb's D call, TRBD2, is unchecked because there is no DNA. This CDR3 has 13 amino acids. Germline V lookup: CDR1 SQVTM, CDR2 ANQGSEA. The CDR3 spells CSVSSVSSYEQYF.

The chain couples TRBV7-9 to TRBJ2-7. The CDR3 is 13 residues long. The germline CDR1 and CDR2 sequences are SEHNR and FQNEAQ (reference sequence). The CDR3 region is CASSPRQTNEQYF. Full variable domain (missing parts from reference TRBV7-9 and TRBJ2-7): DTGVSQNPRHKITKRGQNVTFRCDPISEHNRLYWYRQTLGQGPEFLTYFQNEAQLEKSRLLSDRFSAERPKGSFSTLEIQRTEQGDSAMYLCASSPRQTNEQYFGPGTRLTVT.

The chain combines TRBV5-5 with TRBJ2-7; the D call from TCRdb, TRBD1, cannot be confirmed without DNA. CDR1 SGHKS and CDR2 YYEKEE come from the germline V gene (reference sequence). The CDR3 extends over 14 amino acids. This CDR3 reads CASSLVAGEREQYF.

The chain couples TRBV3-1 to TRBJ2-1; TCRdb selects TRBD2, and the lack of DNA leaves this call unchecked. Germline CDR1 and CDR2: LGHDT and YNNKEL (reference sequence). The CDR3 length is 18 residues. CDR3 sequence reads: CASSSQPFSGGVYNEQFF.

The gene calls are TRBV25-1 and TRBJ2-4; TCRdb returns TRBD1, unconfirmable since there is no DNA. Germline assignment: CDR1 MGHDK and CDR2 SYGVNS. The CDR3 covers 16 residues. CDR3 amino acids: CASSELGPGAENIQYF.

The chain employs TRBV29-1 and TRBJ2-1; the D call from TCRdb, TRBD1, cannot be confirmed without DNA. CDR1 and CDR2 from the germline V gene are SQVTM and ANQGSEA. CDR3 length equals 11 residues. The CDR3 reads CSVLWAAQGFF.

The chain couples TRBV28 to TRBJ1-2; TCRdb returns TRBD1, unconfirmable since there is no DNA. This CDR3 is built from 16 residues. Germline CDR1 MDHEN, CDR2 SYDVKM. The CDR3 spells CASSLTDRGRLDGYTF.

V gene TRBV4-1 combines with J gene TRBJ1-2. The CDR3 is made up of 14 amino acids. Germline CDR1 and CDR2: MGHRA and YSYEKL. CDR3 sequence: CASSQEGRMYGYTF.

This chain links TRBV29-1 with TRBJ1-1; absent DNA, TCRdb's TRBD1 call cannot be checked. The V gene's germline CDR1 is SQVTM and CDR2 ANQGSEA. The CDR3 is 13 residues long. CDR3 protein: CSVTEGYGTEAFF.

The rearrangement links TRBV7-6 to TRBJ1-1; TCRdb reports TRBD1, a call that lacks DNA to check it against. The CDR3 consists of 13 residues. CDR1 and CDR2 (germline): SGHVS, FNYEAQ. The CDR3 sequence: CDSSWGLNTEAFF.

The chain links TRBV18 to TRBJ1-4; the TCRdb D gene call, TRBD1, has no DNA to confirm it. Germline V gene sequence: CDR1 KGHSH, CDR2 LQKENI. The CDR3 is 16 amino acids. CDR3 region: CASSPGEGATNEKLFF.

The chain joins TRBV20-1 to TRBJ2-7; absent DNA, TCRdb's TRBD2 call cannot be checked. Germline V gives CDR1 DFQATT, CDR2 SNEGSKA (reference sequence). The CDR3 sequence is 15 residues long. The CDR3 loop reads CSATTPSGGVYEQYF.

The V call is TRBV7-6, the J call TRBJ2-5; TCRdb picks TRBD2, but there is no DNA to check that call. Per germline, CDR1 SGHVS and CDR2 FNYEAQ. This CDR3 spans 14 amino acids. The CDR3 loop reads CASSRTSGEETQYF.

The chain couples TRBV4-3 to TRBJ2-1. The germline CDR1 and CDR2 sequences are LGHNA and YSLEER. This CDR3 has 17 amino acids. CDR3 sequence: CASSQVVWRASYNEQFF.

The CDR3 spells CATRGGAEWNEQFF. The chain joins TRBV25-1 to TRBJ2-1; TCRdb's D call, TRBD1, is unchecked because there is no DNA. CDR3 length equals 14 residues. Germline CDR1 is MGHDK and CDR2 is SYGVNS.

The genes are TRBV7-2 and TRBJ2-5; TCRdb gives TRBD1 as the D gene, but with no DNA this cannot be confirmed. CDR1 and CDR2 (germline): SGHTA, FQGNSA. The CDR3 has 20 amino acids. The CDR3 region is CASSLAGGGQADNFQETQYF.

The chain employs TRBV11-2 and TRBJ2-3; TCRdb returns TRBD1, unconfirmable since there is no DNA. The germline CDR1 and CDR2 sequences are SGHAT and FQNNGV. CDR3 length: 16 amino acids. CDR3 residues: CASSPVGQRRADTQYF.

This chain uses TRBV20-1 with TRBJ2-1; the TCRdb call, TRBD1, lacks DNA for checking. Germline CDR1 DFQATT, CDR2 SNEGSKA (reference sequence). The CDR3 extends over 14 amino acids. CDR3 loop: CSARNIPKYNEQFF.

The chain links TRBV7-9 to TRBJ2-7. The CDR3 totals 12 residues. Germline V lookup: CDR1 SEHNR, CDR2 FQNEAQ (reference sequence). This CDR3 reads CASSPKGYEQYF.

The chain joins TRBV2 to TRBJ2-1; checking the TCRdb D call of TRBD1 is not possible without DNA. The CDR3 contains 14 residues. Germline V gene sequence: CDR1 SNHLY, CDR2 FYNNEI. CDR3 region: CASRPGQRNNEQFF.

The V gene is TRBV5-1, the J gene TRBJ2-3. Germline V gene lookup returns CDR1 SGHRS and CDR2 YFSETQ. CDR3 size: 16 residues. CDR3 in amino acids: CASSLEQISSTDTQYF.

The genes are TRBV3-1 and TRBJ2-7. Germline-derived CDR1 and CDR2 are LGHDT and YNNKEL (reference sequence). This CDR3 is 12 amino acids long. CDR3 region: CASSQGPNEQYF.

The V call is TRBV6-5, the J call TRBJ2-2. There are 14 residues in the CDR3. Germline CDR1 reads MNHEY; CDR2 reads SVGAGI. CDR3 loop: CASSYLEAHGELFF.

This CDR3 reads CASSYGSTTAEAFF. The chain is built from TRBV6-5 and TRBJ1-1. Germline assignment: CDR1 MNHEY and CDR2 SVGAGI. The length of the CDR3 is 14 residues.

The V gene is TRBV24-1, the J gene TRBJ2-1; the TCRdb D gene call, TRBD1, has no DNA to confirm it. The germline CDR1 and CDR2 sequences are KGHDR and SFDVKD. This CDR3 region has 18 residues. The CDR3 here is CATSYSTGRQSSYNEQFF.

The V and J genes are TRBV7-9 and TRBJ2-7. In germline, CDR1 is SEHNR, CDR2 FQNEAQ (reference sequence). The CDR3 loop spans 13 amino acids. CDR3 sequence reads: CASSHEDSYEQYF.

The chain links TRBV7-2 to TRBJ2-7; TCRdb reports TRBD2, a call that lacks DNA to check it against. This CDR3 is 19 amino acids long. CDR1 and CDR2 from the germline V gene are SGHTA and FQGNSA. CDR3 in amino acids: CASSLEPGLAGARSYEQYF.

This chain links TRBV5-5 with TRBJ2-7. This CDR3 has 13 residues. CDR1 and CDR2 (germline): SGHKS, YYEKEE (reference sequence). The chain's CDR3 is CASSREETYEQYF.